These 19 T cell receptor beta chains originate from one sample sequenced in a study of blood T cells in healthy people across ages. Sample-barcoded 5' priming and a J-beta primer mix drove a second PCR of roughly 6 to 12 cycles. TCRdb reprocessed the 5' RACE reads with MiXCR, giving one entry per CDR3 protein. The sample holds about a million distinct CDR3 sequences; 35% to 45% are singletons and the top ten take about 12%. Sequencing input: blood. These receptors all come from a man aged 18 to 29 in good health.

This clonotype appeared a few times. V gene TRBV20-1 combines with J gene TRBJ2-7, with D possibly matching TRBD1 (6 bases). Trimming shortened V by 3 bases and J by 3 bases, and 9 bases separated the two germline ends. This CDR3 is built from 12 residues. Germline values: CDR1 DFQATT, CDR2 SNEGSKA (reference sequence). Here the CDR3 DNA reads TGCAGTGCTAGGCCAGGGGACTACGAGCAGTACTTC. Its protein product is CSARPGDYEQYF.

This clonotype was found a few times. The V gene is TRBV29-1, the J gene TRBJ1-2; D remains ambiguous. Trimming removed 1 base at V and 4 bases at J, with 13 bases between. Germline lookup yields CDR1 SQVTM and CDR2 ANQGSEA. The CDR3 totals 14 residues. CDR3 in DNA: TGCAGCGTTGAAGGGTCCCGCGTCGGCTATGGCTACACCTTC. The encoded protein is CSVEGSRVGYGYTF.

This clonotype was seen a handful of times. CDR3 amino acids: CASSQDWHSYQPQHF. CDR3 DNA: TGCGCCAGCAGCCAAGATTGGCATAGTTATCAGCCCCAGCATTTT. The rearrangement uses TRBV4-3 and TRBJ1-5, with D uncertain. The length of the CDR3 is 15 residues. Germline V gives CDR1 LGHNA, CDR2 YSLEER. The ends were cut back, 0 bases at V and 5 bases at J, with 11 bases in the middle.

With regard to this clonotype: It may be a read error: a sequence one base away is much more abundant. The CDR3 DNA reads as TGTGCCAGCAGCTCCCGGACTATCACAGATACGCAGTATTTT. Translated: CASSSRTITDTQYF. The chain has TRBV7-9 and TRBJ2-3; a possible D gene is TRBD2 (6 bases). This CDR3 comprises 14 residues. Trimming removed 4 bases from V and 2 bases from J, with 10 bases in between. Looked up from germline, CDR1 is SEHNR and CDR2 is FQNEAQ (reference sequence).

This clonotype was seen a handful of times. The chain has TRBV10-3 and TRBJ2-7; TRBD1 matches at 10 bases. Trimming removed 8 bases from V and 0 bases from J; junction bases left unmatched: 10. The CDR3 is made up of 16 amino acids. Germline lookup yields CDR1 ENHRY and CDR2 SYGVKD. CDR3 region: CAIGDRGLGSSYEQYF. The CDR3 nucleotides are TGTGCCATCGGGGACAGGGGTCTTGGAAGCTCCTACGAGCAGTACTTC.

V and J are TRBV3-1 and TRBJ2-5, with TRBD2 matching over 7 bases. Germline-derived CDR1 and CDR2 are LGHDT and YNNKEL (reference sequence). The CDR3 has 13 residues. Trimming cost V 0 bases and J 5 bases; bases outside gene matches: 0. The CDR3 loop is CASSQDSGETQYF. Written as DNA, the CDR3 is TGTGCCAGCAGCCAAGATAGCGGGGAGACCCAGTACTTC.

This chain joins TRBV7-9 and TRBJ2-1, with TRBD1 matching over 8 bases. The germline V gene encodes CDR1 SEHNR and CDR2 FQNEAQ (reference sequence). V was clipped by 4 bases and J by 7 bases; unmatched bases: 15. CDR3 length equals 17 residues. The CDR3 sequence is CASSYPGRGLPLNEQFF. CDR3 nucleotides: TGTGCCAGCAGCTATCCCGGCAGGGGGCTACCCCTGAATGAGCAGTTCTTC.

The chain uses TRBV6-5 and TRBJ2-1; 10 bases agree with TRBD2. The junction had 2 bases not matched to a gene; V was cut back by 0 bases and J by 6 bases. This CDR3 region has 15 residues. The germline V gene has CDR1 MNHEY and CDR2 SVGAGI. Here the CDR3 DNA reads TGTGCCAGCAGTTACTCCAGCGGGGGGGGCAATGAGCAGTTCTTC. It translates to CASSYSSGGGNEQFF.

This clonotype was counted a few times. J is TRBJ1-5 and V is TRBV20-1, with D perhaps TRBD1 (5 bases). Germline values: CDR1 DFQATT, CDR2 SNEGSKA (reference sequence). V lost 1 base and J 0 bases, leaving 10 bases between the germline ends. The CDR3 extends over 15 amino acids. The CDR3 coding sequence is TGCAGTGCTAGAGCCAGGGTGGGTAGCAATCAGCCCCAGCATTTT. Residues: CSARARVGSNQPQHF.

The V call is TRBV10-3, the J call TRBJ2-1; a weak D match, TRBD2 (6 bases). The DNA end is more similar to TRBJ2-7, so the J call may be wrong. The CDR3 runs 15 residues. Germline values: CDR1 ENHRY, CDR2 SYGVKD. The CDR3 DNA reads as TGTGCCATCAGTGAGCCACGGGGGTTCCACAATGAGCAGTACTTC. This gives the protein CAISEPRGFHNEQYF.

This chain connects TRBV3-1 to TRBJ2-7; weak D call: TRBD2 (5 bases). V was pared by 10 bases and J by 5 bases, with 30 bases between. Germline V gene lookup returns CDR1 LGHDT and CDR2 YNNKEL (reference sequence). The CDR3 has 17 residues. CDR3 in DNA: TGTGCCAATCAAAGCCTACGACTTCGTACCGGGGAGCACGAGCAGTACTTC. Its protein product is CANQSLRLRTGEHEQYF.

This clonotype has a handful of counts. The chain is built from TRBV20-1 and TRBJ2-2; D is ambiguous. The V end was cut by 3 bases, the J end by 0 bases, with 8 bases between. The CDR3 sequence is 14 residues long. Germline CDR1 and CDR2: DFQATT and SNEGSKA (reference sequence). The CDR3 region is CSARGGANTGELFF. The CDR3 DNA reads TGCAGTGCTAGGGGTGGAGCGAACACCGGGGAGCTGTTTTTT.

This clonotype was seen more than once but under ten times. A junction boundary mismatches the germline segment, possibly from a read error. The chain employs TRBV12-3 or TRBV12-4 and TRBJ1-2; no definite D call. This CDR3 is 13 amino acids long. As DNA, the CDR3 is TGTACCAGCACCGAAGGGTATTACGATGGCTACACCTTC. Translating gives CTSTEGYYDGYTF.

This clonotype was recorded a few times. The V and J genes are TRBV7-6 and TRBJ2-1; D remains unclear. V was pared by 1 base and J by 9 bases, with 10 bases between. This CDR3 has 13 residues. Germline CDR1 SGHVS, CDR2 FNYEAQ. The CDR3 loop is CASSLVKASEQFF. CDR3 nucleotides: TGTGCCAGCAGCTTAGTGAAGGCGAGTGAGCAGTTCTTC.

The rearrangement uses TRBV9 and TRBJ2-1; 9 bases map to TRBD2. Trimming took 1 base from V and 5 from J; bases not matched to a gene: 7. Germline V gives CDR1 SGDLS, CDR2 YYNGEE. This CDR3 contains 16 residues. The DNA of the CDR3 is TGTGCCAGCAGCGTATTTCTGGCGGGGGGGAACAATGAGCAGTTCTTC. Its protein is CASSVFLAGGNNEQFF.

V usage is TRBV20-1 and J usage is TRBJ2-5, with D perhaps being TRBD1 or TRBD2 (5 bases each). The V and J ends lost 6 bases and 2 bases respectively, with 16 bases between them. The CDR3 covers 14 residues. The germline CDR1 and CDR2 sequences are DFQATT and SNEGSKA (reference sequence). The CDR3 nucleotides read TGCAGTGCAGCCCTAGCAGGGCGACAAGAGACCCAGTACTTC. Its translation: CSAALAGRQETQYF.

This clonotype was detected many times. The gene calls are TRBV10-2 and TRBJ1-2; D not resolved. CDR3 length: 12 residues. V lost 6 bases and J 3 bases, leaving 8 bases between the germline ends. Per the germline V gene, CDR1 is WSHSY and CDR2 is SAAADI. CDR3 loop: CASRGTDYGYTF. The CDR3 DNA follows: TGCGCCAGCAGGGGAACAGACTATGGCTACACCTTC.

The chain is built from TRBV21-1 and TRBJ2-3; the DNA was not compared with TRBD1, the D call given in the table. TRBV21-1 is shown as a pseudogene. The CDR3 has 17 residues. The CDR3 protein is CASSKALGGPAADTQYF. In nucleotides, the CDR3 is TGTGCCAGCAGCAAAGCGCTCGGGGGCCCCGCAGCAGATACGCAGTATTTT.

This chain links TRBV5-4 with TRBJ2-4, with 10 bases identical to TRBD1. Germline V CDR1 and CDR2: SGHNT, YYREEE (reference sequence). Losses at the gene ends were 4 bases for V and 3 bases for J; bases not matched to a gene: 7. CDR3 length: 16 amino acids. This CDR3 is CASSPETGGVKNIQYF. The CDR3 nucleotides are TGTGCCAGCAGCCCGGAGACAGGGGGCGTCAAAAACATTCAGTACTTC. Full variable domain (missing parts from reference TRBV5-4 and TRBJ2-4): ETGVTQSPTHLIKTRGQQVTLRCSSQSGHNTVSWYQQALGQGPQFIFQYYREEENGRGNFPPRFSGLQFPNYSSELNVNALELDDSALYLCASSPETGGVKNIQYFGAGTRLSVL.